Listed here are 12 T cell receptor beta chains from one sample, sequenced in a study of cytotoxic CD8 clonotypes in ibrutinib-treated CLL. Clones were read by immunoSEQ multiplex PCR, and TCRdb kept only the in-frame ones, dropping some. The top ten hold 5.9% of the sample, which has just over 200,000 clones, more than 65% seen once. This specimen consisted of PBMCs, obtained after 12 months of ibrutinib treatment. The receptors here all came from a human donor with chronic lymphocytic leukemia.

This clone was detected many times. This sequence joins TRBV28 and TRBJ2-1, with D hard to call. Trimming left V 4 bases short and J 2 bases short, with 12 bases between. CDR1 MDHEN and CDR2 SYDVKM come from the germline V gene. There are 15 residues in the CDR3. The CDR3 spells CASSSSGVAYNEQFF. The CDR3 DNA is TGTGCCAGCAGTTCGTCAGGTGTCGCCTACAATGAGCAGTTCTTC.

This clone was recorded a few times. The V and J genes are TRBV9 and TRBJ2-3, with D unclear. The length of the CDR3 is 13 residues. The V end was cut by 0 bases, the J end by 7 bases, with 9 bases between. Looked up from germline, CDR1 is SGDLS and CDR2 is YYNGEE. In DNA form, the CDR3 reads TGTGCCAGCAGCGTAGCTCCCCACAATACGCAGTATTTT. It codes for CASSVAPHNTQYF.

J is TRBJ1-6 and V is TRBV10-1, with TRBD1 matching 9 bases. V shed 3 bases, J shed 7 bases, and the junction held 4 bases outside the gene matches. This CDR3 has 15 residues. Germline V CDR1 and CDR2: WNHNN, SYGVQD (reference sequence). The CDR3 region has the DNA TGCGCCAGCAGTGACGGACAGGGGTGGAATTCACCCCTCCACTTT. It codes for CASSDGQGWNSPLHF.

This clone occurred a few times. The rearrangement links TRBV7-9 to TRBJ1-2, with D tentatively TRBD1 (5 bases). Germline V gives CDR1 SEHNR, CDR2 FQNEAQ (reference sequence). V lost 2 bases and J lost 10, with 14 bases in between. The CDR3 extends over 13 amino acids. For the CDR3, the DNA is TGTGCCAGCAGCTTAAAATTGACGGGGACCTACACCTTC. This translates into CASSLKLTGTYTF.

The rearrangement links TRBV15 to TRBJ1-2, with D perhaps TRBD1 (5 bases). From germline, CDR1 is LNHNV and CDR2 YYDKDF (reference sequence). V lost 0 bases to trimming and J lost 6 bases, with 17 bases between them. The CDR3 runs to 16 residues. CDR3 amino acids: CATSRDRSRVYDGYTF. The CDR3 nucleotides read TGTGCCACCAGCAGAGATAGGTCCAGGGTATACGATGGCTACACCTTC. The complete variable domain, with remaining parts taken from reference TRBV15 and TRBJ1-2, reads DAMVIQNPRYQVTQFGKPVTLSCSQTLNHNVMYWYQQKSSQAPKLLFHYYDKDFNNEADTPDNFQSRRPNTSFCFLDIRSPGLGDTAMYLCATSRDRSRVYDGYTFGSGTRLTVV.

The chain joins TRBV27 to TRBJ1-6; D is unresolved. Looked up from germline, CDR1 is MNHEY and CDR2 is SMNVEV (reference sequence). Deletions cut 3 bases from V and 0 bases from J, with 6 bases between. The CDR3 consists of 15 residues. For the CDR3, the DNA is TGTGCCAGCAGTTTGAGGGACTCCTATAATTCACCCCTCCACTTT. Protein product: CASSLRDSYNSPLHF.

This clone came up a few times. The gene calls are TRBV2 and TRBJ1-2, with TRBD1 matching 9 bases. This CDR3 is built from 16 residues. V lost 5 bases, J lost 4 bases, and 11 bases stayed unmatched. Germline loops: CDR1 SNHLY, CDR2 FYNNEI. The DNA of the CDR3 is TGTGCCAGCAGTACCATACAGGGGGCCATGGGCTATGGCTACACCTTC. Its translation: CASSTIQGAMGYGYTF.

The chain employs TRBV7-2 and TRBJ2-1; D is unresolved. V was clipped by 1 base and J by 2 bases, with 9 bases between them. This CDR3 region has 15 residues. The germline V gene has CDR1 SGHTA and CDR2 FQGNSA. The CDR3 region is CASSLGRTTYNEQFF. In nucleotides, the CDR3 is TGTGCCAGCAGCTTAGGGCGAACCACCTACAATGAGCAGTTCTTC.

This chain links TRBV27 with TRBJ2-7; tentative D call: TRBD2 (5 bases). Germline CDR1 reads MNHEY; CDR2 reads SMNVEV (reference sequence). Deletions cut 5 bases from V and 4 bases from J, with 15 bases between. This CDR3 has 14 residues. The CDR3 DNA reads TGTGCCAGCAGTCCCCTGCCCCCGGGGTACGAGCAGTACTTC. This sequence encodes CASSPLPPGYEQYF.

J is TRBJ1-5 and V is TRBV7-8; possible D gene TRBD1, 5 bases. Germline CDR1 reads SGHVS; CDR2 reads FQNEAQ. The germline V and J ends were trimmed by 4 bases and 2 bases, with 12 bases remaining between them. CDR3 length: 15 amino acids. The CDR3 sequence: CASSSRDWGNQPQHF. CDR3 nucleotides: TGTGCCAGCAGCTCAAGGGACTGGGGCAATCAGCCCCAGCATTTT.

The chain recombines TRBV5-6 with TRBJ2-7; D unclear. V was pared by 2 bases and J by 4 bases, with 7 bases between. This CDR3 comprises 12 residues. Germline V gene data show CDR1 as SGHDT and CDR2 as YYEEEE. The CDR3 DNA reads TGTGCCAGCAGCTTACAGTCTTACGAGCAGTACTTC. It specifies CASSLQSYEQYF.

This clone was detected only once. This chain links TRBV9 with TRBJ1-1, with 7 bases lining up with TRBD1. J lost 1 base, V lost 1 base, and 4 bases had no gene match. This CDR3 has 15 amino acids. CDR1 is SGDLS and CDR2 is YYNGEE in the germline V gene. The CDR3 DNA sequence: TGTGCCAGCAGCGTAAGACAGGGAGCGAACACTGAAGCTTTCTTT. Translated, it gives CASSVRQGANTEAFF.